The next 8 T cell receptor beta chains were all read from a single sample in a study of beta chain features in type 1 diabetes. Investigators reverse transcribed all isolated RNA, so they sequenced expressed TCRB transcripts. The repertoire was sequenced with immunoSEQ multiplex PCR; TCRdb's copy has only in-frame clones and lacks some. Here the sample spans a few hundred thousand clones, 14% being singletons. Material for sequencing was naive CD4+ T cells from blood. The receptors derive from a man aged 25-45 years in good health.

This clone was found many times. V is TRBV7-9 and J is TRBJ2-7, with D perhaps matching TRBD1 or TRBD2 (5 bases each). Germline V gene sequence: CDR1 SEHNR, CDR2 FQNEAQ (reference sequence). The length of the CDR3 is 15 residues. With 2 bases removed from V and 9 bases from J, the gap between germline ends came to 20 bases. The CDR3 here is CASSLLGSSQRGQYV. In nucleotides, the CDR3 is TGTGCCAGCAGCTTATTAGGTAGCTCACAGAGGGGGCAGTACGTC.

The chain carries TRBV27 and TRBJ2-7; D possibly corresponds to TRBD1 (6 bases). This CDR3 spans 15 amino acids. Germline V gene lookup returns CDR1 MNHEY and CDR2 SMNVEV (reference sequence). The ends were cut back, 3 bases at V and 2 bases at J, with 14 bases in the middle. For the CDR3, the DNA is TGTGCCAGCAGTTTTTACAGGGTCGGCACCTACGAGCAGTACTTC. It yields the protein CASSFYRVGTYEQYF.

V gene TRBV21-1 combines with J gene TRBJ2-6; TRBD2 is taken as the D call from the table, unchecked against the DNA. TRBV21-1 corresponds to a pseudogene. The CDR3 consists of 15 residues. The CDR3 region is CASNPLCSGANVLTF. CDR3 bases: TGTGCCAGCAATCCTCTTTGCTCTGGGGCCAACGTCCTGACTTTC.

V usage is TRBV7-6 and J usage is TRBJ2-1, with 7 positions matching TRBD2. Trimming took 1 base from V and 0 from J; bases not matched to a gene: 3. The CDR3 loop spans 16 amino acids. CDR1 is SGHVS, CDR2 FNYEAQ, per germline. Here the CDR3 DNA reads TGTGCCAGCAGCTTAGTTGGCGGGAGCTCCTACAATGAGCAGTTCTTC. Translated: CASSLVGGSSYNEQFF.

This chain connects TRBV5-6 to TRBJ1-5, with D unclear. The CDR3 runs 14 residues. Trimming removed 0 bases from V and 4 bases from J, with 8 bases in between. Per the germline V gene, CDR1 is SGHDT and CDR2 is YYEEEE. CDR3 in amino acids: CASSLVGLNQPQHF. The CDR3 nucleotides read TGTGCCAGCAGCTTGGTTGGGTTGAATCAGCCCCAGCATTTT.

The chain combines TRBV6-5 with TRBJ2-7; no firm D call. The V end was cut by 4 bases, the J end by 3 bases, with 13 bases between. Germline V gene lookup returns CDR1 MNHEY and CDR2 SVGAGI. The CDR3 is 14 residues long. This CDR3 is CASSLAAGRYEQYF. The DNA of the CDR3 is TGTGCCAGCAGTTTGGCAGCCGGGCGCTACGAGCAGTACTTC.

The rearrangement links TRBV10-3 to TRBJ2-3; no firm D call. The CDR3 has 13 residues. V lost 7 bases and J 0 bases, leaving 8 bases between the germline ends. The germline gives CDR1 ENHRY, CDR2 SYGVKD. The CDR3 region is CAIKEFSTDTQYF. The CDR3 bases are TGTGCCATCAAAGAATTTAGCACAGATACGCAGTATTTT.

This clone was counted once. The CDR3 DNA sequence: TGTGCCAGCAGTGACACAGGGTATGCTTTCTTT. This gives the protein CASSDTGYAFF. The chain couples TRBV25-1 to TRBJ1-1; tentative D call: TRBD1 (6 bases). The CDR3 loop spans 11 amino acids. Germline V gene lookup returns CDR1 MGHDK and CDR2 SYGVNS. The germline V and J ends were trimmed by 3 bases and 11 bases, with 10 bases remaining between them.